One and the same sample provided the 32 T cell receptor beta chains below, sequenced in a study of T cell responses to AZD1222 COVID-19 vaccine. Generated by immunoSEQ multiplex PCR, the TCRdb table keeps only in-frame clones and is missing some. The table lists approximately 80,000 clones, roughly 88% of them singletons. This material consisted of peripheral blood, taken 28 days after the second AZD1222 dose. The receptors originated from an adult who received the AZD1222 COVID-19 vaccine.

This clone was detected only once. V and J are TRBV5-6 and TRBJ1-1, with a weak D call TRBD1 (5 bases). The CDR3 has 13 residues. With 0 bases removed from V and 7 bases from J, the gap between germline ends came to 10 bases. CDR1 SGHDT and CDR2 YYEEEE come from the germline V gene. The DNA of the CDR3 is TGTGCCAGCAGCTTGGGGGGCCAGAGTGAAGCTTTCTTT. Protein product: CASSLGGQSEAFF. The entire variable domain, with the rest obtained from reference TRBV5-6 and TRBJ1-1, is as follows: DAGVTQSPTHLIKTRGQQVTLRCSPKSGHDTVSWYQQALGQGPQFIFQYYEEEERQRGNFPDRFSGHQFPNYSSELNVNALLLGDSALYLCASSLGGQSEAFFGQGTRLTVV.

The CDR3 is CASSLIQGGYEQYF. The CDR3 coding sequence is TGTGCCAGCAGTTTAATACAGGGTGGTTACGAGCAGTACTTC. The chain recombines TRBV28 with TRBJ2-7; TRBD1 might be the D (6 bases). Trimming pared 2 bases from V and 4 bases from J, leaving 12 bases between. Germline V gives CDR1 MDHEN, CDR2 SYDVKM. The CDR3 has 14 amino acids.

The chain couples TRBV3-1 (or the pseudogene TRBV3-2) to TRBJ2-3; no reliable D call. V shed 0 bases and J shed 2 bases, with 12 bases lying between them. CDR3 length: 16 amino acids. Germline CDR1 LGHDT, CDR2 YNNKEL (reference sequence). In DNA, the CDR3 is TGTGCCAGCAGCCAAGACGCGCGTTTCACCACAGATACGCAGTATTTT. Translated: CASSQDARFTTDTQYF.

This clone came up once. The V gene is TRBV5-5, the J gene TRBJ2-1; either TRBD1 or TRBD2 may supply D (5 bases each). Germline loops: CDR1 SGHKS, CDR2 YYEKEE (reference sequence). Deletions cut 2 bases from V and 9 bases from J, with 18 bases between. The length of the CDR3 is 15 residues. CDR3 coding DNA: TGTGCCAGCAGCTTTTTGGCAGGGAGATGGCGTGAGCAGTTCTTC. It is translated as CASSFLAGRWREQFF. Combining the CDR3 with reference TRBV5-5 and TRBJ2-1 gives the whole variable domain DAGVTQSPTHLIKTRGQQVTLRCSPISGHKSVSWYQQVLGQGPQFIFQYYEKEERGRGNFPDRFSARQFPNYSSELNVNALLLGDSALYLCASSFLAGRWREQFFGPGTRLTVL.

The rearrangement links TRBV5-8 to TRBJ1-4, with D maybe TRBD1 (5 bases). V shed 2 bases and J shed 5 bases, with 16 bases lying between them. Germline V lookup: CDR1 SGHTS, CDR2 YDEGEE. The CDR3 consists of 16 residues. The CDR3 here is CASSFDGALSNEKLFF. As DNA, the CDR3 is TGTGCCAGCAGCTTTGATGGGGCGCTTTCGAATGAAAAACTGTTTTTT. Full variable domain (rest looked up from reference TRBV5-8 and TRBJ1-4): EAGVTQSPTHLIKTRGQQATLRCSPISGHTSVYWYQQALGLGLQFLLWYDEGEERNRGNFPPRFSGRQFPNYSSELNVNALELEDSALYLCASSFDGALSNEKLFFGSGTQLSVL.

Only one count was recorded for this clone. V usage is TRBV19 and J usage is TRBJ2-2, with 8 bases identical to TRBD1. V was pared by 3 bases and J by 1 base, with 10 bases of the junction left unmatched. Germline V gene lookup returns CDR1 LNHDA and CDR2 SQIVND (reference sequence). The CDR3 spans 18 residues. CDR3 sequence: CASSMDRPGQGNTGELFF. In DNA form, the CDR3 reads TGTGCCAGTAGTATGGACAGGCCCGGACAGGGGAACACCGGGGAGCTGTTTTTT.

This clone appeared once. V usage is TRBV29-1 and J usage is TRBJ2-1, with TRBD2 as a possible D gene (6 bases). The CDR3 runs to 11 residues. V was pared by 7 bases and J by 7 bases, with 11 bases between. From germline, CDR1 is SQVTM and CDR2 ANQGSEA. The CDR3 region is CSAPRGNEQFF. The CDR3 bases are TGCAGCGCCCCCCGGGGGAATGAGCAGTTCTTC.

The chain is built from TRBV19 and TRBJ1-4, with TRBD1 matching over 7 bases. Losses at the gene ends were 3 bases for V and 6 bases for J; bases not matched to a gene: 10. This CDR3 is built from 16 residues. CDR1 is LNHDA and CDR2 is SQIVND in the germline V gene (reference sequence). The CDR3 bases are TGTGCCAGTAGTATGATCTCGGGACAGCGGGATGAAAAACTGTTTTTT. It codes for CASSMISGQRDEKLFF.

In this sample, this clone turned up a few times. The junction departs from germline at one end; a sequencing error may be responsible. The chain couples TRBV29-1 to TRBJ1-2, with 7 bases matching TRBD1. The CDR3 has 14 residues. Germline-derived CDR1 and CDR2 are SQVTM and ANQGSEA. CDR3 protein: CSAEGTAISGGYTF. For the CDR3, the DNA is TGCAGCGCTGAAGGGACAGCTATTAGTGGGGGCTACACCTTC. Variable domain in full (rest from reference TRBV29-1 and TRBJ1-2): SAVISQKPSRDICQRGTSLTIQCQVDSQVTMMFWYRQQPGQSLTLIATANQGSEATYESGFVIDKFPISRPNLTFSTLTVSNMSPEDSSIYLCSAEGTAISGGYTFGSGTRLTVV.

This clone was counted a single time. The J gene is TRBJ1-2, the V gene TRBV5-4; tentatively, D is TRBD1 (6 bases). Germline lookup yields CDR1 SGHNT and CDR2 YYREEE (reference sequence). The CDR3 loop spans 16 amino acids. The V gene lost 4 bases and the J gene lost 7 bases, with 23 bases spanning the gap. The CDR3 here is CASSPGGAGAVSGYTF. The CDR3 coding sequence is TGTGCCAGCAGCCCGGGAGGGGCAGGGGCGGTGAGTGGCTACACCTTC.

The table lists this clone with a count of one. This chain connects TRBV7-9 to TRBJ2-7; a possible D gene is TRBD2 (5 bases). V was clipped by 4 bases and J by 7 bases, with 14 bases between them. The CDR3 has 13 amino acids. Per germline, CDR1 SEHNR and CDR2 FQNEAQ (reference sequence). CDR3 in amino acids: CASSSRTPGEQYF. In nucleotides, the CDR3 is TGTGCCAGCAGCTCGAGGACCCCGGGAGAGCAGTACTTC.

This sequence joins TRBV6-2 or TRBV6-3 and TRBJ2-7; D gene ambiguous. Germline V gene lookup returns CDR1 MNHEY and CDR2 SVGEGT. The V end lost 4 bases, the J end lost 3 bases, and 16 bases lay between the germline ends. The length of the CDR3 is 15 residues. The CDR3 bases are TGTGCCAGCAGTTTAGGATCGGTCGGCGGCTACGAGCAGTACTTC. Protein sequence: CASSLGSVGGYEQYF.

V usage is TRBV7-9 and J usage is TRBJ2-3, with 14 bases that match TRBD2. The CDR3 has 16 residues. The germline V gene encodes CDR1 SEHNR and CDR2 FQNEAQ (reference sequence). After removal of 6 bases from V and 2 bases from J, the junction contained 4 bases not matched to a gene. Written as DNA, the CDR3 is TGTGCCAGCAGTGGGACTAGCGGGGGACTCACAGATACGCAGTATTTT. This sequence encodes CASSGTSGGLTDTQYF.

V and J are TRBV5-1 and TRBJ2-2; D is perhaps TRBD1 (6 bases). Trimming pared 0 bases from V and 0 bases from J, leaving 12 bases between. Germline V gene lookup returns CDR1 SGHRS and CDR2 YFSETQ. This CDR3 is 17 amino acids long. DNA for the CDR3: TGCGCCAGCAGCTTGGGGACAGTCTGGGCGAACACCGGGGAGCTGTTTTTT. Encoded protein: CASSLGTVWANTGELFF. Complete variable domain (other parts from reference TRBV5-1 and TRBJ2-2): KAGVTQTPRYLIKTRGQQVTLSCSPISGHRSVSWYQQTPGQGLQFLFEYFSETQRNKGNFPGRFSGRQFSNSRSEMNVSTLELGDSALYLCASSLGTVWANTGELFFGEGSRLTVL.

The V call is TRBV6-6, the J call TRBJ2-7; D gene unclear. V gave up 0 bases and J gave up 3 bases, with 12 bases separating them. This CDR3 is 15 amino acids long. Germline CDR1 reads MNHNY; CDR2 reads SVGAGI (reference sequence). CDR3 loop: CASSYSISQRYEQYF. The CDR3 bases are TGTGCCAGCAGTTACTCGATTTCGCAGCGCTACGAGCAGTACTTC.

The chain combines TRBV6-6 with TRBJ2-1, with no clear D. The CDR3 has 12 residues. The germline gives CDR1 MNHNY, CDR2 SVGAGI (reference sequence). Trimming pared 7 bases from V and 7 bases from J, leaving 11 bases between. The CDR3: CASNGLRNEQFF. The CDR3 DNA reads TGTGCCAGCAACGGGCTGAGAAATGAGCAGTTCTTC.

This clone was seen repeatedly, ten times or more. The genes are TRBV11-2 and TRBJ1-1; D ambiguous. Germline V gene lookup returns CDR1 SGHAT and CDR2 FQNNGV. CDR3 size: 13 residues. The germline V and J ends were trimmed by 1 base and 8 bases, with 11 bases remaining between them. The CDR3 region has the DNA TGTGCCAGCAGCTTAGGGTTGCGGGCCGAAGCTTTCTTT. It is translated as CASSLGLRAEAFF. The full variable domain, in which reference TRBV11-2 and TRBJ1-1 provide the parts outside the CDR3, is EAGVAQSPRYKIIEKRQSVAFWCNPISGHATLYWYQQILGQGPKLLIQFQNNGVVDDSQLPKDRFSAERLKGVDSTLKIQPAKLEDSAVYLCASSLGLRAEAFFGQGTRLTVV.

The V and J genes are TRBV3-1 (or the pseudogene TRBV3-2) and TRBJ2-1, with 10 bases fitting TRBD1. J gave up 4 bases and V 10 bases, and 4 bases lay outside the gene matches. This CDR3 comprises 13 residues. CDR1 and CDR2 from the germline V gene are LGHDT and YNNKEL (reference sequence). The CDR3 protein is CATRDRGYNEQFF. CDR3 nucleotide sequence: TGTGCCACCCGGGACAGGGGTTACAATGAGCAGTTCTTC.

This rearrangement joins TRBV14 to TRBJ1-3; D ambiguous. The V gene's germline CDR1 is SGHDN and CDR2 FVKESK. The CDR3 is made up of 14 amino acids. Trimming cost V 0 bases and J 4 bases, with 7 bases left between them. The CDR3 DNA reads TGTGCCAGCAGCCAAGAACTACAGGGAAACACCATATATTTT. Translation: CASSQELQGNTIYF.

CDR3 DNA sequence: TGTGCCAGCAGCCAAGACCCAGGGGACGCCTGGGAGCAGTACTTC. Amino acids: CASSQDPGDAWEQYF. This chain links TRBV3-1 (or the pseudogene TRBV3-2) with TRBJ2-7, with D tentatively TRBD1 (6 bases). V shed 0 bases and J shed 7 bases, with 16 bases lying between them. This CDR3 is 15 amino acids long. Germline-derived CDR1 and CDR2 are LGHDT and YNNKEL (reference sequence).

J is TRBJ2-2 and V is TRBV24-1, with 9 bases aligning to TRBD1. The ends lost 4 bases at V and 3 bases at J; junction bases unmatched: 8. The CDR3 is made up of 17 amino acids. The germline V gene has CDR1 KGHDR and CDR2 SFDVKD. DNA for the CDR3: TGTGCCACCAGTGAGTCCACAGGGGGCGTAGACACCGGGGAGCTGTTTTTT. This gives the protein CATSESTGGVDTGELFF.

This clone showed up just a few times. In nucleotides, the CDR3 is TGTGCCAGCAGTGTTAGGCAGGGTAACAGTGAGCAGTTCTTC. Translating it yields CASSVRQGNSEQFF. V gene TRBV2 combines with J gene TRBJ2-1; D is perhaps TRBD1 (5 bases). The ends were cut back, 4 bases at V and 9 bases at J, with 16 bases in the middle. CDR1 is SNHLY, CDR2 FYNNEI, per germline. The CDR3 runs 14 residues.

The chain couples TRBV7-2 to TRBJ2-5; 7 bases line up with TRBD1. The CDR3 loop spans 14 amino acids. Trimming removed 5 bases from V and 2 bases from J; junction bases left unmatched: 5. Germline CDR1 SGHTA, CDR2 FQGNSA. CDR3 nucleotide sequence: TGTGCCAGCAGCAGGGGACAGAATCAAGAGACCCAGTACTTC. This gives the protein CASSRGQNQETQYF.

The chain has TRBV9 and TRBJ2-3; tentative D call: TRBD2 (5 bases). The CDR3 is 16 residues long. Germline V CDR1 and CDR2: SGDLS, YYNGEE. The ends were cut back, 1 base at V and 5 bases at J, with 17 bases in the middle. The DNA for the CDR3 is TGTGCCAGCAGCGTAATGAGCTCGGGAAGAATAGATACGCAGTATTTT. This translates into CASSVMSSGRIDTQYF.

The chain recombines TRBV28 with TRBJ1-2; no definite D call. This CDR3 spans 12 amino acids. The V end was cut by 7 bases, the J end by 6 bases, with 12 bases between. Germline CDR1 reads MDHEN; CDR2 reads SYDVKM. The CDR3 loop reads CASTTTAHGYTF. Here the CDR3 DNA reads TGTGCCAGCACAACAACAGCCCATGGCTACACCTTC.

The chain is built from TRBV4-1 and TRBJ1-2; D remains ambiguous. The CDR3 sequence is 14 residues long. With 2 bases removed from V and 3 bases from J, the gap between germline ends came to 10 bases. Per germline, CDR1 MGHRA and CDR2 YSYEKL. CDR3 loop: CASSQSRFHYGYTF. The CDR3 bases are TGCGCCAGCAGCCAAAGCCGGTTCCACTATGGCTACACCTTC.

The CDR3 DNA reads as TGTGCCAGCAGTGTCCGACAGGCCTCTGGAAACACCATATATTTT. As protein: CASSVRQASGNTIYF. The chain carries TRBV25-1 and TRBJ1-3, with D possibly matching TRBD1 (6 bases). Germline V gives CDR1 MGHDK, CDR2 SYGVNS. V was shortened by 4 bases and J by 0 bases, with 10 bases between the two germline ends. The length of the CDR3 is 15 residues.

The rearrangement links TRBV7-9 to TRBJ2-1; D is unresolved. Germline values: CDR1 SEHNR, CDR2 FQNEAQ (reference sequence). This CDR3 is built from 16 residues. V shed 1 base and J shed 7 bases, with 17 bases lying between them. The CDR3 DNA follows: TGTGCCAGCAGCTTAGGGCAGAGTGCAACTTTAAATGAGCAGTTCTTC. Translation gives CASSLGQSATLNEQFF.

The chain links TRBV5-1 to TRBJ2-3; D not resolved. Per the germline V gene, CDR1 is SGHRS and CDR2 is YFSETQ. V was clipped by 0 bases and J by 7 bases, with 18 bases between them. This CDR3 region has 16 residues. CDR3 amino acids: CASSLDLSPEGNTQYF. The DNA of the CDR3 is TGCGCCAGCAGCTTGGATCTCTCCCCCGAAGGGAATACGCAGTATTTT.

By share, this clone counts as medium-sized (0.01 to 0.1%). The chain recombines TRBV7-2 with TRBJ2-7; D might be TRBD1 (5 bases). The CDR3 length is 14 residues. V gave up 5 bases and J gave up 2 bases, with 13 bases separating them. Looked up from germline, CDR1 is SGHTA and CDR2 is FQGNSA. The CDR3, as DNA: TGTGCCAGCAGCCAAATCGCAGGGACCTACGAGCAGTACTTC. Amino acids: CASSQIAGTYEQYF.

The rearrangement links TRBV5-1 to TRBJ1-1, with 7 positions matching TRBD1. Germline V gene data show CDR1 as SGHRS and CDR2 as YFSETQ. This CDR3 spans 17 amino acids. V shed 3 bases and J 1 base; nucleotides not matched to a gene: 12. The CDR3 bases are TGCGCCAGCAGCTCCGGACAGGCCGAACCAAGGAACACTGAAGCTTTCTTT. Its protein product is CASSSGQAEPRNTEAFF.

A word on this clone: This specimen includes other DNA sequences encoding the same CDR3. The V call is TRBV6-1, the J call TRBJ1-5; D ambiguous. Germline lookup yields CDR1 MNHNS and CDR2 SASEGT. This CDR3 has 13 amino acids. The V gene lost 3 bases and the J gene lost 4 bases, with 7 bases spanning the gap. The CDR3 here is CASSEQVNQPQHF. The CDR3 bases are TGTGCCAGCAGTGAGCAGGTTAATCAGCCCCAGCATTTT.